This entry lists 20 T cell receptor beta chains sequenced from one sample in a study of chemoradiotherapy in HPV16-positive cancers. This table comes from immunoSEQ multiplex PCR, and its TCRdb copy is limited to in-frame clones, with some not included. Here the sample spans tens of thousands of clones, approximately 88% being singletons. Sequenced material: blood, taken from a patient who underwent chemoradiotherapy. The origin of the receptors is a human donor with HPV-associated anogenital cancer.

This chain joins TRBV5-8 and TRBJ2-1; no clear D. Germline V CDR1 and CDR2: SGHTS, YDEGEE. CDR3 size: 15 residues. Trimming stripped 4 bases from V and 8 bases from J, with 19 bases between. The CDR3 spells CASSTRVGVVDEQFF. The CDR3 region has the DNA TGTGCCAGCAGCACCCGGGTTGGGGTCGTCGATGAGCAGTTCTTC.

This clone appeared once. V gene TRBV28 combines with J gene TRBJ2-7, with 8 bases that match TRBD2. Per germline, CDR1 MDHEN and CDR2 SYDVKM. Trimming removed 6 bases from V and 2 bases from J; junction bases left unmatched: 9. This CDR3 comprises 15 residues. The CDR3 loop reads CASRSSGKSAYEQYF. DNA of the CDR3: TGTGCCAGCAGAAGTAGCGGGAAATCGGCCTACGAGCAGTACTTC.

This rearrangement joins TRBV15 to TRBJ2-3, with TRBD1 matching 10 bases. Germline CDR1 and CDR2: LNHNV and YYDKDF (reference sequence). This CDR3 is 17 amino acids long. The ends lost 1 base at V and 10 bases at J; junction bases unmatched: 14. Written as DNA, the CDR3 is TGTGCCACCAGCAGAGCTCCCGGACGGGACAGGGGTAGTGCGCAGTATTTT. It yields the protein CATSRAPGRDRGSAQYF.

V usage is TRBV11-1 and J usage is TRBJ1-2; D not resolved. Germline CDR1 and CDR2: SGHAT and FQDESV (reference sequence). V was clipped by 5 bases and J by 10 bases, with 14 bases between them. This CDR3 is built from 12 residues. The CDR3 nucleotides are TGTGCCAGCAGCCGCCGAGATCAAGACTACACCTTC. It encodes CASSRRDQDYTF.

V is TRBV5-1 and J is TRBJ2-3, with D unclear. The V gene's germline CDR1 is SGHRS and CDR2 YFSETQ. The CDR3 length is 15 residues. V was cut by 0 bases and J by 6 bases, with 14 bases left in between. The CDR3 DNA follows: TGCGCCAGCAGCTTGGGGGTCTTGGAAATGGATACGCAGTATTTT. This encodes CASSLGVLEMDTQYF. Full variable domain (missing parts from reference TRBV5-1 and TRBJ2-3): KAGVTQTPRYLIKTRGQQVTLSCSPISGHRSVSWYQQTPGQGLQFLFEYFSETQRNKGNFPGRFSGRQFSNSRSEMNVSTLELGDSALYLCASSLGVLEMDTQYFGPGTRLTVL.

The chain employs TRBV9 and TRBJ2-1, with D uncertain. Germline loops: CDR1 SGDLS, CDR2 YYNGEE. The CDR3 runs to 10 residues. Trimming took 6 bases from V and 6 from J, leaving 4 bases between them. CDR3 in DNA: TGTGCCAGCACGGGCAATGAGCAGTTCTTC. It yields the protein CASTGNEQFF.

DNA of the CDR3: TGTGCCAGCAGCCAGACCGGGACTAACAACAATGAGCAGTTCTTC. Its protein is CASSQTGTNNNEQFF. V usage is TRBV5-4 and J usage is TRBJ2-1, with 7 nucleotides matching TRBD2. There are 15 residues in the CDR3. The germline gives CDR1 SGHNT, CDR2 YYREEE (reference sequence). Unmatched junction bases numbered 9, after V lost 4 bases and J lost 5 bases.

The V gene is TRBV18, the J gene TRBJ2-3; no clear D gene. The CDR3 covers 14 residues. Germline lookup yields CDR1 KGHSH and CDR2 LQKENI. Trimming cost V 4 bases and J 0 bases, with 8 bases left between them. The CDR3 DNA is TGTGCCAGCTCACTTGAACCCAGCACAGATACGCAGTATTTT. Protein product: CASSLEPSTDTQYF.

The chain recombines TRBV5-1 with TRBJ2-2, with 9 bases identical to TRBD1. The CDR3 runs to 14 residues. Losses at the gene ends were 0 bases for V and 7 bases for J; bases not matched to a gene: 1. Germline CDR1 reads SGHRS; CDR2 reads YFSETQ. The CDR3 DNA is TGCGCCAGCAGCTTGGACAGGGGGCTCGGGGAGCTGTTTTTT. It is translated as CASSLDRGLGELFF. The variable domain in full, completed from reference TRBV5-1 and TRBJ2-2, reads KAGVTQTPRYLIKTRGQQVTLSCSPISGHRSVSWYQQTPGQGLQFLFEYFSETQRNKGNFPGRFSGRQFSNSRSEMNVSTLELGDSALYLCASSLDRGLGELFFGEGSRLTVL.

The V gene is TRBV5-1, the J gene TRBJ1-2; no clear D. Germline-derived CDR1 and CDR2 are SGHRS and YFSETQ. This CDR3 is built from 16 residues. V was trimmed by 0 bases and J by 0 bases, leaving 12 bases between them. The CDR3 region is CASSLGVRLANYGYTF. CDR3 DNA sequence: TGCGCCAGCAGCTTGGGTGTGCGGTTAGCTAACTATGGCTACACCTTC.

The chain recombines TRBV23-1 with TRBJ1-5; D is undetermined. TRBV23-1 is an ORF; its function is uncertain. Deletions cut 0 bases from V and 5 bases from J, with 11 bases between. There are 15 residues in the CDR3. The chain's CDR3 is CASSQSPPTDQPQHF. CDR3 bases: TGCGCCAGCAGTCAATCCCCCCCAACGGATCAGCCCCAGCATTTT.

The CDR3 bases are TGTGCCAGCATCGACAGGGGACATCAGCCCCAGCATTTT. It encodes CASIDRGHQPQHF. The chain uses TRBV6-1 and TRBJ1-5, with 8 bases matching TRBD1. V was pared by 7 bases and J by 5 bases, with 4 bases of the junction left unmatched. CDR3 length: 13 residues. CDR1 MNHNS and CDR2 SASEGT come from the germline V gene.

V and J are TRBV10-3 and TRBJ2-1; 7 bases fit TRBD1. The germline CDR1 and CDR2 sequences are ENHRY and SYGVKD. This CDR3 region has 12 residues. J was trimmed by 7 bases and V by 7 bases; bases with no gene match: 4. The CDR3 nucleotides read TGTGCCATCACCCCGGACAGGAATGAGCAGTTCTTC. Protein product: CAITPDRNEQFF.

Worth noting for this clone: One junction end disagrees with the germline gene, perhaps due to a read error. This chain joins TRBV14 and TRBJ2-3; D is unresolved. In germline, CDR1 is SGHDN, CDR2 FVKESK. This CDR3 region has 14 residues. CDR3 DNA: TGTGCCAGCAGCCAAGATATCGCGTCAGATGCGCAGTATTTT. Protein sequence: CASSQDIASDAQYF.

The chain employs TRBV10-2 and TRBJ1-2; D not resolved. Germline-derived CDR1 and CDR2 are WSHSY and SAAADI. Trimming pared 3 bases from V and 8 bases from J, leaving 7 bases between. The length of the CDR3 is 11 residues. The DNA for the CDR3 is TGCGCCAGCAGTGATGGGGTGGGCTACACCTTC. This translates into CASSDGVGYTF.

In DNA form, the CDR3 reads TGCAGCTCAACAAGCCGGGCAGGGGACACTGAAGCTTTCTTT. Its translation is CSSTSRAGDTEAFF. The gene calls are TRBV29-1 and TRBJ1-1; perhaps TRBD1 as D (6 bases). The CDR3 is 14 amino acids. The germline gives CDR1 SQVTM, CDR2 ANQGSEA. The V end lost 8 bases, the J end lost 3 bases, and 19 bases lay between the germline ends.

V usage is TRBV2 and J usage is TRBJ2-7, with D perhaps matching TRBD1 or TRBD2 (5 bases each). Germline assignment: CDR1 SNHLY and CDR2 FYNNEI. The CDR3 spans 18 residues. Trimming shortened V by 3 bases and J by 4 bases, and 25 bases separated the two germline ends. The CDR3 DNA is TGTGCCAGCAGTGATCCTCTTGCAGTGAGGGGATACCAGTACGAGCAGTACTTC. This sequence encodes CASSDPLAVRGYQYEQYF.

V and J are TRBV7-5 and TRBJ2-5. TRBV7-5 is described as a pseudogene. This CDR3 has 8 amino acids. CDR3 nucleotides: TGTGCCAGAAGCTTAGAGTACTTC. It codes for CARSLEYF.

The rearrangement joins TRBV5-1 to TRBJ1-1, with a weak D call TRBD1 (6 bases). The CDR3 consists of 13 residues. V was cut by 4 bases and J by 11 bases, with 18 bases left in between. CDR1 is SGHRS, CDR2 YFSETQ, per germline. The CDR3 reads CASSAPDRPLAFF. The CDR3 coding sequence is TGCGCCAGCAGCGCTCCCGACAGGCCTTTGGCTTTCTTT.

This clone was observed a single time. This chain joins TRBV21-1 and TRBJ2-7; the table's D gene call, TRBD2, was not cross checked with the DNA. TRBV21-1 is a listed pseudogene. The CDR3 covers 14 residues. The chain's CDR3 is CASSSGLVHHEQYF. CDR3 in DNA: TGTGCCAGCAGCAGTGGACTAGTTCATCACGAGCAGTACTTC.